This TCR beta chain originates from a study of regulatory T cells in long-lasting Graves disease. Study as a whole: The definition of persistent Graves' disease was over 5 years of antithyroid drugs with positive TSH receptor antibodies. Overall study findings and caveats: The study examined only peripheral blood, not thyroid tissue. Lower TCR diversity characterized persistent Graves' patients relative to newly diagnosed patients.

Time point meaning: persistent/refractory GD, antithyroid drugs over 5 years with positive TRAb. After RNA was extracted from PBMCs, the TCR library was made from it. A blood draw put 8 to 10 milliliters of peripheral blood into EDTA tubes. Arm-PCR of CDR3 regions and iRepertoire HTBI primers were used to build TCR beta libraries. Using its own MiXCR run on the multiplex PCR reads, TCRdb lists one record per CDR3 protein. The repertoire holds roughly 450,000 distinct CDR3 sequences, about 25% seen once, with approximately 26% in the top ten. On this clonotype: The antigen is unknown.

Source: peripheral blood mononuclear cells (PBMCs), taken when the disease was refractory, from a patient treated with antithyroid drugs. The TCR was taken from a female donor with Graves disease.

Written as DNA, the CDR3 is TGCAGTGCTAGAGATCCCCTGGCAGGGGAAGTGACCGGGGAGCTGTTTTTT. It yields the protein CSARDPLAGEVTGELFF. The chain employs TRBV20-1 and TRBJ2-2; maybe TRBD1 (6 bases). Germline V lookup: CDR1 DFQATT, CDR2 SNEGSKA (reference sequence). Trimming removed 0 bases from V and 5 bases from J, with 19 bases in between. The CDR3 is made up of 17 amino acids.